This T cell receptor (beta chain) was retrieved from a study of blood T cell repertoires in COVID-19 (dated by TCRdb to 2018 to 2020). About the investigation overall: Samples from collaborators originated in the United States, Italy and Spain and spanned both the acute and convalescent phases of COVID-19. Nearly every sample came with metadata listing a de-identified subject ID, COVID-19 status, age in years and sex. HLA class I and class II types, where available, came from metadata supplied by the sample provider rather than from assay-based typing. Deeply sampled blood TCRbeta repertoires from subjects exposed to, actively infected with, or recovered from COVID-19 were included in the dataset. The prospective study material was composed of cDNA or gDNA derived from T cells, B-cell-depleted T cells, or PBMCs. The samples were drawn from two sources: the first 160 participants of the ongoing ImmuneRACE study, and over 950 subjects contributed by 6 global collaborators. The repertoires were released in a freely available public database meant as a resource for research on the immune response to SARS-CoV-2.

Whole blood was collected in K2EDTA tubes by collaborating institutions according to the institutions' own protocols. For TCRbeta analysis, collaborators shipped samples in one of three forms: frozen whole blood, isolated PBMCs, or DNA extracted from either of those sample types. On this clone: The clone's antigen remains unknown. No qualities accompany the bases; no much larger clone lies one base away.

TCRbeta CDR3 regions were amplified from genomic DNA by means of the immunoSEQ Assay, a bias-controlled multiplex PCR. The paper's processing steps were these. The number of nucleated cells in each sample was estimated by amplification of reference gene primers within the assay. To quantify the absolute abundance of each unique TCRbeta CDR3 rearrangement, sequence reads were collapsed and filtered. For each sample, productive Simpson clonality was calculated by taking the square root of Simpson's diversity index across productive rearrangements. Not all clones reach the TCRdb copy of this immuneACCESS table, which keeps in-frame sequences only. Checked studies attribute under half of the gap to unresolved V genes and leave the rest unexplained. Clone size and V and J calls were adopted from that table, with D and trimming inferred from the DNA. The sample table records tens of thousands of clones; approximately 85% of these occur just once. The top ten hold roughly an eighth of the sample.

Results the study describes overall, beyond this receptor: Clinical and demographic metadata were provided uncurated, with the amount varying by source and participant.

Taken from the germline V gene, the CDR1 and CDR2 loops are SGHDN and FVKESK. The junction carries 11 bases between V and J, which are trimmed by 1 base and 5 bases respectively. The CDR3 runs 14 amino acids, cysteine and phenylalanine included. The DNA shown is the 42-base CDR3, in frame from base 1. The sequencing input was peripheral blood. The source is a human donor in a cohort sampled during active COVID-19. The receptor chain draws on TRBV14 and TRBJ2-5; TRBD2 is a weak D gene call, 7 bases matching. The DNA sequence is as follows: TGTGCCAGCAGCCAAGTCGGGGGGCTGGAGACCCAGTACTTC. Translated, it gives CASSQVGGLETQYF.